This entry features one T cell receptor (beta chain) sequence. Its antigen is unknown. TRB rearrangements were amplified by multiplex PCR with BIOMED2 TRB-A/B primers. TCRdb redid the calling of the multiplex PCR reads with MiXCR, one entry per CDR3 protein. The table lists about 27,000 distinct CDR3 sequences, 32% of them singletons. This sample is drawn from a study of T and B cells in COVID-19 patients. Across the study: Recovered patients mostly had mild to moderate COVID-19 managed as outpatients. General study results and limits: Symptomatic-phase blood samples from mildly ill patients and early samples from severe cases were scarce. At recovery TRB diversity and richness exceeded healthy donors, after highly clonal active COVID-19 repertoires. In COVID-19 patients, T cell receptor beta variable and joining gene use was reportedly strongly skewed.

From blood, roughly 250-500 ng of genomic DNA served as TRB template. Sample: blood. The clonotype comes from a human donor who had recovered from COVID-19.

CDR3 nucleotide sequence: TGTGCCAGTAGCCCCGGGACAGGGGGTATTGAAAAACTGTTTTTT. Its protein is CASSPGTGGIEKLFF. The rearrangement links TRBV19 to TRBJ1-4, with TRBD1 matching over 11 bases. The CDR3 has 15 amino acids. J lost 7 bases, V lost 6 bases, and 7 bases had no gene match. Germline CDR1 LNHDA, CDR2 SQIVND (reference sequence).